Included here is one TCR beta chain sequence, with context. The record originates from a study of OX40 agonist ivuxolimab in advanced cancers. Assay used: immunoSEQ multiplex PCR; TCRdb lists only in-frame clones, some missing. The sample contains roughly 120,000 clones, roughly nine tenths of which appear only once. Germline V gives CDR1 LNHDA, CDR2 SQIVND (reference sequence). The CDR3 totals 15 residues. V lost 4 bases, J lost 2 bases, and 9 bases lay in between. The source was CD4+ or CD8+ T cells sorted from blood, collected in a trial of the OX40 agonist ivuxolimab. This chain connects TRBV19 to TRBJ2-6; no reliable D call. This sequence originates from an adult with an advanced solid tumor such as melanoma, head and neck, liver or kidney cancer. CDR3 amino acids: CASSTEEAGANVLTF. In nucleotides, the CDR3 is TGTGCCAGTAGTACCGAGGAAGCTGGGGCCAACGTCCTGACTTTC.